This T cell receptor beta chain was sequenced for a study of blood T cell repertoires in COVID-19. Study summary: Acute-phase and convalescent COVID-19 samples originated in the United States, Italy and Spain. T cells, B-cell-depleted T cells, or PBMCs provided the cDNA or gDNA that served as material.

In the authors' workflow: Quantification of nucleated cells was approximated via reference gene primer amplification. Assay used: immunoSEQ multiplex PCR; TCRdb lists only in-frame clones, some missing. That table supplies the V and J calls and clone size; D and trimming were determined from the DNA. Of roughly 260,000 clones in the sample, 80% to 90% were seen once. Trimming at V came to 5 bases and at J to 0 bases, leaving 1 base not matched to a gene. The CDR3 sequence is 14 residues long. Germline loops: CDR1 SGHNT, CDR2 YENEEA. The source material was peripheral blood. V and J are TRBV11-3 and TRBJ2-1, with TRBD1 matching 7 bases. The source is a woman in her forties or fifties with acute or convalescent COVID-19. CDR3 sequence: CASSRQGSYNEQFF. DNA of the CDR3: TGTGCCAGCAGCCGACAGGGCTCCTACAATGAGCAGTTCTTC.